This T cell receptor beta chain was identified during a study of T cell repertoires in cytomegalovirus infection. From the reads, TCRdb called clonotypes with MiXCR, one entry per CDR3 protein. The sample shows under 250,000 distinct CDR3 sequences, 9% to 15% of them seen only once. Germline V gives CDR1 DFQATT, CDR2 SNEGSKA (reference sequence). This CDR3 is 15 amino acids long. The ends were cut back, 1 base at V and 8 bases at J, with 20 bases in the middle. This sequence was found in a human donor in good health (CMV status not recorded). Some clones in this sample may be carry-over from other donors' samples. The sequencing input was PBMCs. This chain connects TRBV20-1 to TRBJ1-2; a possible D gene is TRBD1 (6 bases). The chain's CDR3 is CSARVAKGGARGYTF. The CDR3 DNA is TGCAGTGCTAGAGTCGCAAAGGGGGGGGCCCGGGGCTACACCTTC.